This T cell receptor beta chain was recorded in a study of glioma-infiltrating T cells. General study points: Tissue and blood shared very few CDR3 sequences. Gliomas, especially low-grade, showed above-expected tissue-blood divergence; non-neoplastic patients showed below.

As concerns this clonotype: Its matching antigen is unknown.

V was cut by 10 bases and J by 7 bases, with 17 bases left in between. Germline assignment: CDR1 MDHEN and CDR2 SYDVKM. The CDR3 spans 13 residues. The iRepertoire nested amplicon-rescue multiplex PCR amplified TCR alpha and beta CDR3s from RNA. Tissue mRNA or PBMC total RNA, roughly 90-450 ng, went into one-step reverse transcription and amplification. TCRdb called the multiplex PCR reads again in MiXCR, with one record for every CDR3 protein. Of approximately 15,000 distinct CDR3 sequences in the sample, 58% were seen once. This chain links TRBV28 with TRBJ1-5; D unclear. Sequences were obtained from glioma tissue, nonneoplastic brain tissue, or PBMCs (not recorded which). The origin of this receptor is a human donor with low-grade glioma or glioblastoma, undergoing nonglioma brain surgery, or in good health (not recorded which). This CDR3 reads CAISEWGKQPQHF. The CDR3 DNA sequence: TGTGCCATCTCGGAGTGGGGAAAGCAGCCCCAGCATTTT.